This T cell receptor (beta chain) was obtained from a study of T cell responses to AZD1222 COVID-19 vaccine. General study findings and limits: Spike-specific TCRs gained breadth and depth after people received two AZD1222 doses. Spike-wide vaccine-associated CD4 TCRs dominated at 160-218 and 743-854. Repertoires were obtained solely post-peak T cell response.

Method: immunoSEQ multiplex PCR; TCRdb's copy keeps in-frame clones and lacks some. The data contain over 130,000 clones, about 90% of them singletons. With regard to this clone: Its specificity is unknown.

This sample comprised peripheral blood, obtained 28 days after the second dose of the MenACWY control vaccine. This clonotype originated in an adult who received the MenACWY meningococcal vaccine as a control.

As DNA, the CDR3 is TGTGCCAGCAGCCTCATTAGGACAGGGAAAACTCACACCGGGGAGCTGTTTTTT. Translated, it gives CASSLIRTGKTHTGELFF. This sequence joins TRBV3-1 (or the pseudogene TRBV3-2) and TRBJ2-2; 8 nucleotides align to TRBD1. There are 18 residues in the CDR3. CDR1 is LGHDT and CDR2 is YNNKEL in the germline V gene (reference sequence). J lost 3 bases, V lost 4 bases, and 13 bases had no gene match.